This is a list of T cell receptor beta chains from one sample in a study of T-cell reconstitution after alpha-beta-depleted transplantation in children. TCRdb used MiXCR to reprocess the PCR reads, holding one entry per CDR3 protein. The sample has about 540,000 distinct CDR3 sequences, 18% seen once. The sample consisted of PBMCs from the stem cell graft donor, taken from the stem cell graft. Receptor source: a human donor who donated a stem cell graft to a child with acute lymphoblastic leukemia. The CDR3 runs from the conserved cysteine through the conserved F or W. D genes are given only for firm matches. Size is omitted from some rows. Given values are once, few, many or a class for expanded clones.

>few|TRBJ2-5|TRBD1|TRBV7-9
TGTGCCAGCAGCCAAAACAGGGGGCGTGAGACCCAGTACTTC
CASSQNRGRETQYF
>.|TRBJ2-5|TRBD1|TRBV4-1
TGCGCCAGCAGCCAAGATGAGGGGGCAATGCAAGAGACCCAGTACTTC
CASSQDEGAMQETQYF
>.|TRBJ2-3|TRBD2|TRBV9
TGTGCCAGCAGCGTAGGGGTTTCTAGCGGGGGGGGAGATACGCAGTATTTT
CASSVGVSSGGGDTQYF
>few|TRBJ1-2|.|TRBV2
TGTGCCAGCAGACCGGACTTCTATGGCTACACCTTC
CASRPDFYGYTF
>few|TRBJ1-6|.|TRBV7-6
TGTGCCAGCAGCTTAGCGGAGGGTAATTCACCCCTCCACTTT
CASSLAEGNSPLHF
>.|TRBJ2-2|.|TRBV7-3
TGTGCCAGCAGCGGTGACGGGGAGCTGTTTTTT
CASSGDGELFF
>few|TRBJ1-1|TRBD1|TRBV5-1
TGCGCCAGCAGCTTGGTGGGACAGTTGAACACTGAAGCTTTCTTT
CASSLVGQLNTEAFF
>.|TRBJ2-4|TRBD2|TRBV3-1
TGTGCCAGCAGCCTTCGGACTAGCGACAAAAACATTCAGTACTTC
CASSLRTSDKNIQYF
>few|TRBJ2-2|TRBD1|TRBV5-6
TGTGCCAGCAGCTTGGGGGACAGCCCCGGGGAGCTGTTTTTT
CASSLGDSPGELFF
>few|TRBJ2-1|TRBD2|TRBV20-1
TGCAGTGCTAGAGGCGGGACTAAAAAGTTCTTC
CSARGGTKKFF
>.|TRBJ2-7|TRBD1|TRBV15
TGTGCCACCAGCCTTGGACAGGGCAACTACGAGCAGTACTTC
CATSLGQGNYEQYF
>.|TRBJ2-7|TRBD2|TRBV20-1
TGCAGTGCTAGTCCCAATCGGGCTAGCGGGAGGCCCTACGAGCAGTACTTC
CSASPNRASGRPYEQYF
>.|TRBJ2-7|.|TRBV7-8
TGTGCCAGCAGCTCACGATGGGCCTACGAGCAGTACTTC
CASSSRWAYEQYF
>.|TRBJ2-3|.|TRBV15
TGTGCCACCAGCACTCGCGTCCAGGGTAAAGATACGCAGTATTTT
CATSTRVQGKDTQYF
>.|TRBJ1-2|.|TRBV5-6
TGTGCCAGCAGCTCAACAACTATACAGGGCCTCCCTAACTATGGCTACACCTTC
CASSSTTIQGLPNYGYTF
>.|TRBJ2-1|.|TRBV5-1
TGCGCCAGCAGCCCCAATAATGGGTCCAGCTCCTACAATGAGCAGTTCTTC
CASSPNNGSSSYNEQFF
>.|TRBJ2-7|.|TRBV4-2
TGTGCCAGCAGCCAAGATCGAACAGGCACCTACGAGCAGTACTTC
CASSQDRTGTYEQYF
>few|TRBJ2-1|TRBD1|TRBV9
TGTGCCAGCAGCGCCCGGACAGGACAACGGTCGGATGAGCAGTTCTTC
CASSARTGQRSDEQFF
>few|TRBJ2-2|TRBD1|TRBV29-1
TGCAGCGTTGAGAAGGGGGCGCCCGGGGAGCTGTTTTTT
CSVEKGAPGELFF
>.|TRBJ1-2|TRBD1|TRBV5-1
TGCGCCAGCGGCGACAGGGGATATGGCTACACCTTC
CASGDRGYGYTF
>.|TRBJ1-2|.|TRBV3-1
TGTGCCAGCAGCCGTTTGGCGGGTAGACGCGACTATGGCTACACCTTC
CASSRLAGRRDYGYTF
>.|TRBJ2-1|TRBD2|TRBV7-9
TGTGCCAGCACCCTGGAGCGGGGCTCCTACAATGACCAGTTCTTC
CASTLERGSYNDQFF
>.|TRBJ2-3|.|TRBV6-1
TGTGCCAGCAGCGGGCCCCTCCCTCGGGGGCGGACAGATACGCAGTATTTT
CASSGPLPRGRTDTQYF
>.|TRBJ2-2|.|TRBV29-1
TGCAGCGTTGAAGATCCGGGCCGGGAGCTGTTTTTT
CSVEDPGRELFF
>few|TRBJ2-3|.|TRBV30
TGTGCAAAGGGGTGGGATACGCAGTATTTT
CAKGWDTQYF
>.|TRBJ2-2|TRBD1|TRBV5-1
TGCGCCAGCAGCGGGGGACAGGCGAACACCGGGGAGCTGTTTTTT
CASSGGQANTGELFF
>.|TRBJ2-1|TRBD1|TRBV29-1
TGCAGCGTTGAGGGCCTGGTCAGGACAGGGGTCAATGAGCAGTTCTTC
CSVEGLVRTGVNEQFF
>few|TRBJ2-1|TRBD2|TRBV29-1
TGCAGGGTAGCGGGACCTAGCTCCTACAATGAGCAGTTCTTC
CRVAGPSSYNEQFF
>.|TRBJ1-5|.|TRBV5-1
TGCGCCAGCAGCTTGGGTCCCGGCAGGCTCAATCAGCCCCAGCATTTT
CASSLGPGRLNQPQHF
>once|TRBJ2-5|TRBD2|TRBV20-1
TGCAGTGCTTCGACTAGCTTGCTGTTAGAGACCCAGTACTTC
CSASTSLLLETQYF
>.|TRBJ2-1|TRBD2|TRBV9
TGTGCCAGCAACGAAGCGGGACTGGACTACAATGAGCAGTTCTTC
CASNEAGLDYNEQFF
>.|TRBJ1-1|.|TRBV3-1
TGTGCCAGCAACAATCTTGGGAGCACTGAAGCTTTCTTT
CASNNLGSTEAFF
>many|TRBJ2-5|TRBD2|TRBV5-1
TGCGCCAGCAGCTTGACTAGCGGGAGCCAAGAGACCCAGTACTTC
CASSLTSGSQETQYF
>many|TRBJ2-7|TRBD2|TRBV7-3
TGTGCCAGCAGCTTACTAGCGGAGAGCTCCTACGAGCAGTACTTC
CASSLLAESSYEQYF
>.|TRBJ2-7|TRBD2|TRBV12-3/TRBV12-4
TGTGCCAGCAGCTCCCCAACGCGCGGGACTAGCGGGAGATTACCTTACGAGCAGTACTTC
CASSSPTRGTSGRLPYEQYF
>few|TRBJ1-1|.|TRBV18
TGTGCCAGCTCGCGTCAGGGGGAAGCTTTCTTT
CASSRQGEAFF
>.|TRBJ2-7|.|TRBV5-1
TGCGCCAGCCGATCGGGCTACGAGCAGTACTTC
CASRSGYEQYF
>few|TRBJ1-4|.|TRBV20-1
TGCAGTGCTAGTAAATCTGAAAAACTGTTTTTT
CSASKSEKLFF
>.|TRBJ2-1|TRBD2|TRBV27
TGTGCCAGCAGCCAATTTCCGGGACTAGCGTACAATGAGCAGTTCTTC
CASSQFPGLAYNEQFF
>few|TRBJ2-5|TRBD2|TRBV20-1
TGCAGTGCTGCAGGTCCTAGCGGGCCGATACAAGAGACCCAGTACTTC
CSAAGPSGPIQETQYF
>.|TRBJ2-2|.|TRBV11-2
TGTGCCAGCAGCTTAACTAGCGGGGAGCTGTTTTTT
CASSLTSGELFF
>.|TRBJ2-3|.|TRBV7-8
TGTGCCAGCGGGGTGGGGGCCTCTAGCACAGATACGCAGTATTTT
CASGVGASSTDTQYF
>.|TRBJ2-3|.|TRBV5-6
TGTGCCAGCAGCTCTGACTCGGCTACGCAGTATTTT
CASSSDSATQYF
>few|TRBJ1-5|.|TRBV25-1
TGTGCCAGCAGTGCTCCGAATAGCAATCAGCCCCAGCATTTT
CASSAPNSNQPQHF
>.|TRBJ2-2|.|TRBV3-1
TGTGCCAGCAGCCAGAGTCCGGCAGGGGGGACCGGGGAGCTGTTTTTT
CASSQSPAGGTGELFF
>.|TRBJ2-3|TRBD1|TRBV27
TGTGCCAGCAGGGTCGCAGGGGGTGACATAGATACGCAGTATTTT
CASRVAGGDIDTQYF
>.|TRBJ1-5|TRBD1|TRBV19
TGTGCCAGTAGTCCATCAGGGGGCGGTCAGCCCCAGCATTTT
CASSPSGGGQPQHF
>.|TRBJ2-3|TRBD1|TRBV7-7
TGTGCCAGCAGCTCCGGGACAGGGCGGGCAGATACGCAGTATTTT
CASSSGTGRADTQYF
>.|TRBJ2-2|.|TRBV12-3/TRBV12-4
TGTGCCAGCAGTTTATACGGGAGCCCGGGAACCGGGGAGCTGTTTTTT
CASSLYGSPGTGELFF
>.|TRBJ2-7|.|TRBV6-2/TRBV6-3
TGTGCCAGCAGCCTCCCTCGACAGCTAACCTACGAGCAGTACTTC
CASSLPRQLTYEQYF
>few|TRBJ2-7|.|TRBV20-1
TGCAGTGCAACCATACAGGGTTCCCACGAGCAGTACTTC
CSATIQGSHEQYF
>.|TRBJ2-1|TRBD2|TRBV19
TGTGCCGGTAGTATAGACGGGACTAGCGGCAATGAGCAGTTCTTC
CAGSIDGTSGNEQFF
>many|TRBJ2-2|.|TRBV3-1
TGTGCCAGCAGCCAAGACCGCACCGGGGAGCTGTTTTTT
CASSQDRTGELFF
>few|TRBJ2-2|TRBD1|TRBV7-9
TGTGCCAGCAGTTCTACAGGGGGCGCCTCCGGGGAGCTGTTTTTT
CASSSTGGASGELFF
>few|TRBJ1-2|.|TRBV4-2
TGTGCCAGCAGCCAAGACGTGGGTAACTATGGCTACACCTTC
CASSQDVGNYGYTF